What follows are 23 T cell receptor beta chains derived from one specimen sequenced in a study of lymphopenia after photon versus proton radiotherapy. The method was immunoSEQ multiplex PCR; TCRdb's version includes in-frame clones alone and lacks a portion of them. The sample lists roughly 22,000 clones; around four fifths were seen once. The sequencing used peripheral blood, collected from a patient treated with proton-based radiotherapy. These receptors originate from a woman in her 70s with pancreatic cancer.

The chain combines TRBV30 with TRBJ1-4, with a weak D call TRBD1 (5 bases). The CDR3 is 13 residues long. Trimming cost V 3 bases and J 8 bases, with 13 bases left between them. CDR1 is GTSNPN, CDR2 SVGIG, per germline (reference sequence). CDR3 nucleotide sequence: TGTGCCTGGAGCCGGGGCTTGGACGAAAAACTGTTTTTT. It yields the protein CAWSRGLDEKLFF.

The chain employs TRBV27 and TRBJ2-5; the D is unclear. Germline V gives CDR1 MNHEY, CDR2 SMNVEV (reference sequence). CDR3 size: 15 residues. V lost 7 bases to trimming and J lost 1 base, with 16 bases between them. The CDR3 DNA reads TGTGCCAGCAACCTGCCGACACCTGTCCAAGAGACCCAGTACTTC. Amino acid sequence: CASNLPTPVQETQYF.

The chain joins TRBV28 to TRBJ1-1; D ambiguous. This CDR3 has 13 amino acids. With 3 bases removed from V and 1 base from J, the gap between germline ends came to 6 bases. The germline CDR1 and CDR2 sequences are MDHEN and SYDVKM. This CDR3 reads CASSLRENTEAFF. CDR3 sequence (DNA): TGTGCCAGCAGTTTGAGGGAGAACACTGAAGCTTTCTTT. The full variable domain, its missing parts supplied by reference TRBV28 and TRBJ1-1, is DVKVTQSSRYLVKRTGEKVFLECVQDMDHENMFWYRQDPGLGLRLIYFSYDVKMKEKGDIPEGYSVSREKKERFSLILESASTNQTSMYLCASSLRENTEAFFGQGTRLTVV.

The V call is TRBV13, the J call TRBJ2-4, with 8 nucleotides matching TRBD2. In germline, CDR1 is PRHDT, CDR2 FYEKMQ (reference sequence). V dropped 2 bases and J dropped 4; count of bases not matched to a gene: 7. The CDR3 spans 16 residues. As DNA, the CDR3 is TGTGCCAGCAGCTTACGGTCGGGAGGGCCAAAAAACATTCAGTACTTC. Translation gives CASSLRSGGPKNIQYF.

The chain combines TRBV27 with TRBJ2-1, with 7 bases lining up with TRBD1. The CDR3 runs 14 residues. The germline V gene has CDR1 MNHEY and CDR2 SMNVEV (reference sequence). V lost 4 bases, J lost 4 bases, and 4 bases stayed unmatched. The chain's CDR3 is CASSSWDRYNEQFF. The CDR3 bases are TGTGCCAGCAGTTCATGGGACAGATACAATGAGCAGTTCTTC.

J is TRBJ2-2 and V is TRBV15; tentatively, D is TRBD2 (6 bases). CDR1 and CDR2 from the germline V gene are LNHNV and YYDKDF (reference sequence). CDR3 length: 16 amino acids. V lost 0 bases and J lost 3, with 11 bases in between. CDR3 protein: CATSRDLGGYTGELFF. The CDR3 DNA follows: TGTGCCACCAGCAGAGATCTGGGAGGCTACACCGGGGAGCTGTTTTTT.

V usage is TRBV6-6 and J usage is TRBJ1-5, with TRBD1 matching over 7 bases. There are 14 residues in the CDR3. Germline-derived CDR1 and CDR2 are MNHNY and SVGAGI (reference sequence). Trimming removed 5 bases from V and 6 bases from J; junction bases left unmatched: 7. The CDR3 region has the DNA TGTGCCAGCAGTCGCACAGGGGACGGTCAGCCCCAGCATTTT. Translation: CASSRTGDGQPQHF.

The chain recombines TRBV5-1 with TRBJ1-2; D not resolved. The V end lost 0 bases, the J end lost 0 bases, and 9 bases lay between the germline ends. CDR3 length: 15 residues. The germline V gene has CDR1 SGHRS and CDR2 YFSETQ. The CDR3 DNA is TGCGCCAGCAGCTTGGCCGACAACTCTAACTATGGCTACACCTTC. Its protein is CASSLADNSNYGYTF.

This clone appeared once. CDR3 nucleotide sequence: TGCGCCAGCAGACCGACAGGGGCCGACGATCAGCCCCAGCATTTT. This gives the protein CASRPTGADDQPQHF. V usage is TRBV5-1 and J usage is TRBJ1-5; 8 bases agree with TRBD1. The CDR3 is made up of 15 amino acids. V gave up 5 bases and J gave up 5 bases; unmatched junction bases: 9. Germline V gene lookup returns CDR1 SGHRS and CDR2 YFSETQ.

This chain uses TRBV30 with TRBJ1-5; TRBD1 matches 8 bases. CDR1 and CDR2 (germline): GTSNPN, SVGIG (reference sequence). J was trimmed by 4 bases and V by 2 bases; bases with no gene match: 10. The CDR3 covers 16 residues. The CDR3 region is CAWSINHGQGNQPQHF. The CDR3, as DNA: TGTGCCTGGAGTATAAATCACGGACAGGGAAATCAGCCCCAGCATTTT.

The chain is built from TRBV28 and TRBJ2-1; D not resolved. CDR1 and CDR2 from the germline V gene are MDHEN and SYDVKM. The CDR3 totals 12 residues. The germline V and J ends were trimmed by 4 bases and 10 bases, with 11 bases remaining between them. CDR3 protein: CASSSPGREQFF. The CDR3 DNA reads TGTGCCAGCAGTTCTCCAGGACGGGAGCAGTTCTTC.

J is TRBJ2-7 and V is TRBV9; D remains unclear. V lost 1 base and J 4 bases, leaving 15 bases between the germline ends. Germline values: CDR1 SGDLS, CDR2 YYNGEE. The CDR3 spans 15 residues. CDR3 bases: TGTGCCAGCAGCGTATCCCCGGAACCAAGGTACGAGCAGTACTTC. It yields the protein CASSVSPEPRYEQYF.

The CDR3 spells CASSLVVSGEQFF. CDR3 DNA: TGTGCCAGCAGCTTAGTAGTCTCGGGGGAGCAGTTCTTC. J is TRBJ2-1 and V is TRBV7-6; D may be TRBD2 (5 bases). The V end lost 1 base, the J end lost 10 bases, and 11 bases lay between the germline ends. CDR1 SGHVS and CDR2 FNYEAQ come from the germline V gene. The CDR3 has 13 amino acids.

This clone was counted once. The V and J genes are TRBV7-2 and TRBJ1-5; no reliable D call. In germline, CDR1 is SGHTA, CDR2 FQGNSA. The germline V and J ends were trimmed by 4 bases and 2 bases, with 12 bases remaining between them. The CDR3 contains 15 residues. CDR3 nucleotides: TGTGCCAGCAGCTCCCAGCCGTTTGGCAATCAGCCCCAGCATTTT. Translation: CASSSQPFGNQPQHF.

This clone was seen only once. J is TRBJ1-4 and V is TRBV2; tentative D call: TRBD1 (6 bases). CDR3 length equals 12 residues. Germline CDR1 reads SNHLY; CDR2 reads FYNNEI. The V end was cut by 4 bases, the J end by 6 bases, with 6 bases between. The CDR3 loop reads CASSGTDEKLFF. The CDR3 coding sequence is TGTGCCAGCAGTGGGACAGATGAAAAACTGTTTTTT. The entire variable domain, with the rest obtained from reference TRBV2 and TRBJ1-4, is as follows: EPEVTQTPSHQVTQMGQEVILRCVPISNHLYFYWYRQILGQKVEFLVSFYNNEISEKSEIFDDQFSVERPDGSNFTLKIRSTKLEDSAMYFCASSGTDEKLFFGSGTQLSVL.

The rearrangement uses TRBV2 and TRBJ1-5; tentatively, D is TRBD1 (6 bases). The CDR3 loop spans 15 amino acids. CDR1 is SNHLY, CDR2 FYNNEI, per germline. V was trimmed by 4 bases and J by 7 bases, leaving 17 bases between them. Here the CDR3 reads CASSALQGWEQPQHF. The DNA for the CDR3 is TGTGCCAGCAGTGCACTACAGGGATGGGAACAGCCCCAGCATTTT.

This chain links TRBV5-1 with TRBJ2-7; D is unclear. CDR3 length equals 16 residues. Trimming stripped 1 base from V and 6 bases from J, with 20 bases between. Germline V CDR1 and CDR2: SGHRS, YFSETQ. Here the CDR3 reads CASSLHNGVLEFEQYF. DNA of the CDR3: TGCGCCAGCAGCTTGCATAATGGGGTGCTGGAGTTCGAGCAGTACTTC. The whole variable domain, remainder taken from reference TRBV5-1 and TRBJ2-7, is KAGVTQTPRYLIKTRGQQVTLSCSPISGHRSVSWYQQTPGQGLQFLFEYFSETQRNKGNFPGRFSGRQFSNSRSEMNVSTLELGDSALYLCASSLHNGVLEFEQYFGPGTRLTVT.

This clone was seen a few times. The chain couples TRBV5-1 to TRBJ1-2; the D gene is possibly TRBD1 (5 bases). CDR1 SGHRS and CDR2 YFSETQ come from the germline V gene. CDR3 length: 15 amino acids. Trimming removed 0 bases from V and 0 bases from J, with 9 bases in between. CDR3 sequence: CASSLDAGANYGYTF. As DNA, the CDR3 is TGCGCCAGCAGCTTGGATGCGGGGGCTAACTATGGCTACACCTTC.

Sample share makes this clone large (0.1 to 1%). The chain carries TRBV9 and TRBJ2-3; TRBD2 matches 8 bases. The CDR3 loop spans 15 amino acids. Germline V lookup: CDR1 SGDLS, CDR2 YYNGEE. Trimming took 2 bases from V and 2 from J; bases not matched to a gene: 4. In DNA, the CDR3 is TGTGCCAGCAGCGTCCTAGCGGGCCCCACAGATACGCAGTATTTT. This encodes CASSVLAGPTDTQYF.

The chain employs TRBV6-5 and TRBJ2-7, with 9 positions matching TRBD1. CDR1 and CDR2 (germline): MNHEY, SVGAGI. The CDR3 spans 14 residues. Losses at the gene ends were 7 bases for V and 2 bases for J; bases not matched to a gene: 6. CDR3 coding DNA: TGTGCCAGCACTAAAGGACAGGGGACCTACGAGCAGTACTTC. Translating it yields CASTKGQGTYEQYF.

The chain combines TRBV5-1 with TRBJ1-3; D is unclear. The CDR3 totals 15 residues. Germline V CDR1 and CDR2: SGHRS, YFSETQ. V lost 0 bases and J 0 bases, leaving 7 bases between the germline ends. CDR3 amino acids: CASSLEDFSGNTIYF. CDR3 in DNA: TGCGCCAGCAGCTTGGAAGACTTCTCTGGAAACACCATATATTTT.

The chain is built from TRBV5-1 and TRBJ2-7; D remains ambiguous. The CDR3 covers 13 residues. The V gene's germline CDR1 is SGHRS and CDR2 YFSETQ. V was shortened by 7 bases and J by 2 bases, with 13 bases between the two germline ends. The CDR3 loop reads CASPVGKPYEQYF. The CDR3, as DNA: TGCGCCAGCCCCGTGGGGAAACCCTACGAGCAGTACTTC.

This clone was observed a handful of times. The V call is TRBV6-1, the J call TRBJ2-1; perhaps TRBD1 as D (5 bases). The CDR3 covers 17 residues. Per germline, CDR1 MNHNS and CDR2 SASEGT. Trimming shortened V by 1 base and J by 0 bases, and 13 bases separated the two germline ends. The CDR3 DNA reads as TGTGCCAGCAGTGAAGAAGCACAGGTCGGCTCCTACAATGAGCAGTTCTTC. Translated: CASSEEAQVGSYNEQFF.